This T cell receptor beta chain was documented in a study of beta chain features in type 1 diabetes. Study-level background: All samples together contributed around 100,000,000 sorted cells for examination. Study-wide results and caveats: Researchers caution that PCR might favor shorter templates, equally among patients and controls. When Type 1 diabetes patients were examined, their TCRB CDR3s proved moderately but significantly shorter in all four CD4+ subsets. It was among patients, rather than healthy donors, that naive, central memory and Treg TCRB repertoires appeared more similar.

In the case of this clone: Its antigen remains unidentified.

V was shortened by 3 bases and J by 1 base, with 16 bases between the two germline ends. The germline V gene has CDR1 SGHKS and CDR2 YYEKEE (reference sequence). The CDR3 loop spans 16 amino acids. The authors reverse transcribed all of the isolated RNA, so sequencing captured expressed TCRB transcripts. The assay was immunoSEQ multiplex PCR, and TCRdb's table has in-frame clones only and misses some. In the table there are hundreds of thousands of clones, around an eighth of which are singletons. The TCR comes from a man in his late teens or twenties with type 1 diabetes. Sequencing was done on a sample of naive CD4+ T cells from blood. This chain joins TRBV5-5 and TRBJ2-5; D might be TRBD2 (6 bases). This chain's CDR3 is CASSSRESATQETQYF. The CDR3 region has the DNA TGTGCCAGCAGCTCCCGGGAGTCAGCAACCCAAGAGACCCAGTACTTC.